This TCR beta chain was observed in a study of regulatory T cells in long-lasting Graves disease. In the study overall: New Graves' disease cases had less than 3 months of antithyroid drugs. Study-wide results and caveats: Persistent disease was associated with favored TRBV28 usage and with favored use of TRBJ1-2 and TRBJ2-5. The small sample size may have reduced accuracy. More public clonotypes were shared by persistent patients (under 3,000) than by new patients (about 970).

TCR beta libraries were built with iRepertoire HTBI primers and Arm-PCR of CDR3 regions. TCRdb reprocessed the multiplex PCR reads with MiXCR, giving one entry per CDR3 protein. The sample consists of under 250,000 distinct CDR3 sequences, 20% of them appearing once. V lost 1 base and J 8 bases, leaving 11 bases between the germline ends. Germline CDR1 and CDR2: SGHTA and FQGNSA. The CDR3 covers 14 residues. There are many counts of this clonotype. As yet, its antigen is unknown. Time point specified: newly diagnosed GD, antithyroid drugs for less than 3 months. Extracted PBMC RNA gave rise to the TCR library.

The source of this sequence is a female donor with Graves disease. The chain recombines TRBV7-2 with TRBJ1-4; D unresolved. The sample consisted of peripheral blood mononuclear cells (PBMCs), taken at new diagnosis, from a patient treated with antithyroid drugs. The CDR3 is CASSLVVWEEKLFF. The CDR3 coding sequence is TGTGCCAGCAGCTTAGTAGTCTGGGAAGAAAAACTGTTTTTT. Based on the CDR3 plus reference TRBV7-2 and TRBJ1-4, the full variable domain is GAGVSQSPSNKVTEKGKDVELRCDPISGHTALYWYRQSLGQGLEFLIYFQGNSAPDKSGLPSDRFSAERTGGSVSTLTIQRTQQEDSAVYLCASSLVVWEEKLFFGSGTQLSVL.